The entry that follows covers one T cell receptor beta chain sequence. What it recognizes is unknown. An input of 0.5 to 1 ug of RNA was subjected to reverse transcription using random hexamers. Via MiXCR, TCRdb re-called the immunoSEQ multiplex PCR reads, giving one row per CDR3 protein. This repertoire shows 150,000 to 200,000 distinct CDR3 sequences, 75% to 95% found once; its top ten account for approximately 0.09%. These data belong to a study of CD8 T cells in Susac syndrome. Study-level findings and limits: The study conceded that its TCR sequencing and HLA analysis involved relatively few individuals.

Trimming took 6 bases from V and 3 from J, leaving 16 bases between them. Germline CDR1 and CDR2: DFQATT and SNEGSKA (reference sequence). The CDR3 has 14 residues. This clonotype was sampled from a human donor with Susac syndrome. Sequencing was done on a sample of CD4+ T cells from PBMCs. The rearrangement links TRBV20-1 to TRBJ2-3; D may correspond to TRBD1 or TRBD2 (6 bases each). This chain's CDR3 is CSARAQGRTDTQYF. In DNA form, the CDR3 reads TGCAGTGCCAGGGCCCAGGGGAGGACAGATACGCAGTATTTT.